This T cell receptor beta chain was profiled in a study of blood T cell repertoires in COVID-19. This CDR3 region has 13 residues. With 8 bases clipped from V and 9 bases from J, the junction kept 8 bases outside the gene matches. Authors' methods: Amplifying reference gene primers gave estimates of nucleated cell counts. Profiling relied on immunoSEQ multiplex PCR, and the TCRdb table lists in-frame clones only, not all of them. From that table come the V and J calls and clone size; the DNA was used to work out D and trimming. The sample comprises approximately 240,000 clones, approximately 84% of which are singletons, and roughly 4% rests with the top ten.

Sequenced sample: peripheral blood. This TCR derives from a man in his forties or fifties with acute or convalescent COVID-19. The J gene is TRBJ2-2, the V gene TRBV12-3 or TRBV12-4, with 8 bases aligning to TRBD2. CDR3 residues: CASERGGGRELFF. For the CDR3, the DNA is TGTGCCAGCGAACGGGGGGGCGGCAGGGAGCTGTTTTTT.